A single sample is the source of the 20 T cell receptor beta chains below, sequenced in a study of blood T cell repertoires in COVID-19. Data came from immunoSEQ multiplex PCR; TCRdb stores just in-frame clones and leaves some out. The table lists under 300,000 clones, about 89% of them singletons. The sequenced sample was PBMCs or T cells enriched from blood (not recorded which). These receptors originate from a woman between 18 and 29 years old who had recovered from COVID-19.

J is TRBJ1-1 and V is TRBV28; TRBD1 aligns across 7 bases. Trimming at V came to 2 bases and at J to 1 base, leaving 1 base not matched to a gene. Germline V gives CDR1 MDHEN, CDR2 SYDVKM. This CDR3 comprises 14 residues. Here the CDR3 reads CASSLRTGNTEAFF. DNA for the CDR3: TGTGCCAGCAGTTTAAGGACAGGGAACACTGAAGCTTTCTTT.

The table lists this clone with a count of one. J is TRBJ2-2 and V is TRBV5-1; tentative D call: TRBD2 (6 bases). The germline gives CDR1 SGHRS, CDR2 YFSETQ. The length of the CDR3 is 14 residues. The V and J ends lost 7 bases and 6 bases respectively, with 16 bases between them. The CDR3 here is CASLSTSGAGELFF. The DNA of the CDR3 is TGCGCCAGCTTATCGACTAGTGGTGCCGGGGAGCTGTTTTTT.

The chain recombines TRBV5-1 with TRBJ2-2; TRBD2 aligns across 12 bases. This CDR3 comprises 14 residues. The V and J ends lost 5 bases and 6 bases, in that order; junction bases with no gene match: 2. Looked up from germline, CDR1 is SGHRS and CDR2 is YFSETQ. The CDR3 sequence is CASRLAGGSGELFF. The CDR3 region has the DNA TGCGCCAGCAGGCTAGCGGGAGGGTCCGGGGAGCTGTTTTTT.

This clone showed up just a few times. This chain uses TRBV4-2 with TRBJ2-7, with 9 bases aligning to TRBD1. V lost 1 base and J lost 7; bases outside the gene matches: 11. Looked up from germline, CDR1 is LGHNA and CDR2 is YNFKEQ. The CDR3 sequence is 16 residues long. The CDR3 region has the DNA TGTGCCAGCAGCCAAGCCCCGGGACAGGGCGGTGAAGAGCAGTACTTC. Its protein product is CASSQAPGQGGEEQYF.

The V call is TRBV2, the J call TRBJ1-1; D call uncertain. CDR1 is SNHLY, CDR2 FYNNEI, per germline. The CDR3 has 11 amino acids. The V gene lost 6 bases and the J gene lost 9 bases, with 11 bases spanning the gap. The DNA for the CDR3 is TGTGCCAGCAGAGGAGATCCCCAAGCTTTCTTT. Residues: CASRGDPQAFF.

The V gene is TRBV18, the J gene TRBJ2-7, with 11 bases identical to TRBD2. The V and J ends lost 6 bases and 0 bases, in that order; junction bases with no gene match: 1. This CDR3 spans 14 amino acids. The germline V gene has CDR1 KGHSH and CDR2 LQKENI. For the CDR3, the DNA is TGTGCCAGCTCCGGGACTAGCGGCTCCTACGAGCAGTACTTC. It specifies CASSGTSGSYEQYF.

The J gene is TRBJ2-5, the V gene TRBV6-1, with 7 bases aligning to TRBD2. The CDR3 length is 14 residues. With 0 bases clipped from V and 5 bases from J, the junction kept 3 bases outside the gene matches. In germline, CDR1 is MNHNS, CDR2 SASEGT. The CDR3 bases are TGTGCCAGCAGTGAAGCGGGGGGGAGGGAGACCCAGTACTTC. It specifies CASSEAGGRETQYF.

The J gene is TRBJ1-1, the V gene TRBV4-1; 7 bases map to TRBD1. CDR1 and CDR2 (germline): MGHRA, YSYEKL. The CDR3 loop spans 16 amino acids. J lost 3 bases, V lost 5 bases, and 12 bases had no gene match. CDR3 protein: CASSNDRVIRDTEAFF. The DNA of the CDR3 is TGCGCCAGCAGCAATGACAGGGTAATTAGGGACACTGAAGCTTTCTTT.

Only one count was recorded for this clone. The chain uses TRBV19 and TRBJ1-5; D not certain. Per the germline V gene, CDR1 is LNHDA and CDR2 is SQIVND (reference sequence). V shed 5 bases and J shed 4 bases, with 6 bases lying between them. This CDR3 spans 12 amino acids. CDR3 amino acids: CASSVPNQPQHF. The DNA for the CDR3 is TGTGCCAGTAGTGTTCCTAATCAGCCCCAGCATTTT.

This chain uses TRBV5-1 with TRBJ1-2; possibly TRBD1 for D (5 bases). From germline, CDR1 is SGHRS and CDR2 YFSETQ. There are 17 residues in the CDR3. The ends were cut back, 4 bases at V and 3 bases at J, with 22 bases in the middle. CDR3 DNA sequence: TGCGCCAGCAGCAAAGGCCCTAGGACACGAATCTACTATGGCTACACCTTC. It yields the protein CASSKGPRTRIYYGYTF.

The V gene is TRBV28, the J gene TRBJ2-7; 7 bases align to TRBD1. Germline loops: CDR1 MDHEN, CDR2 SYDVKM. This CDR3 has 13 amino acids. Trimming removed 2 bases from V and 5 bases from J; junction bases left unmatched: 3. The CDR3 spells CASSLVTGNEQYF. The CDR3 DNA reads as TGTGCCAGCAGTTTAGTGACAGGGAACGAGCAGTACTTC.

This chain joins TRBV29-1 and TRBJ1-1, with TRBD1 matching over 9 bases. The J segment lost 3 bases and the V segment lost 4 bases, leaving 18 bases of the junction unmatched. This CDR3 has 18 residues. Germline-derived CDR1 and CDR2 are SQVTM and ANQGSEA. The DNA of the CDR3 is TGCAGCGTTGCGGGTGGGGAACAGGGGGCGCGGAGGTACACTGAAGCTTTCTTT. Encoded protein: CSVAGGEQGARRYTEAFF.

The genes are TRBV29-1 and TRBJ1-2; a weak D match, TRBD1 (6 bases). CDR1 and CDR2 (germline): SQVTM, ANQGSEA. The CDR3 totals 15 residues. V lost 7 bases, J lost 7 bases, and 25 bases lay in between. The CDR3 nucleotides are TGCAGCGCTGCTCATTCCGGACAGAGTTCGGGTGGCTACACCTTC. It is translated as CSAAHSGQSSGGYTF.

The rearrangement joins TRBV7-2 to TRBJ2-4, with D perhaps matching TRBD2 (5 bases). CDR1 is SGHTA and CDR2 is FQGNSA in the germline V gene. The CDR3 sequence is 16 residues long. Trimming shortened V by 3 bases and J by 6 bases, and 18 bases separated the two germline ends. CDR3 sequence (DNA): TGTGCCAGCAGCTTGGGGAGTGGTCAAGGCCTAAACATTCAGTACTTC. This sequence encodes CASSLGSGQGLNIQYF. The whole variable domain, filled in from reference TRBV7-2 and TRBJ2-4, reads GAGVSQSPSNKVTEKGKDVELRCDPISGHTALYWYRQSLGQGLEFLIYFQGNSAPDKSGLPSDRFSAERTGGSVSTLTIQRTQQEDSAVYLCASSLGSGQGLNIQYFGAGTRLSVL.

In this sample, this clone turned up a few times. The chain has TRBV6-5 and TRBJ2-1; no firm D call. With 6 bases removed from V and 3 bases from J, the gap between germline ends came to 9 bases. The CDR3 totals 13 residues. Germline V gene sequence: CDR1 MNHEY, CDR2 SVGAGI. The CDR3 protein is CASRHRGYNEQFF. CDR3 sequence (DNA): TGTGCCAGCAGACATCGTGGCTACAATGAGCAGTTCTTC.

The rearrangement joins TRBV10-3 to TRBJ2-1; 7 nucleotides line up with TRBD1. CDR3 size: 12 residues. With V trimmed by 6 bases and J by 10 bases, 6 bases remained unmatched. In germline, CDR1 is ENHRY, CDR2 SYGVKD. The CDR3 reads CAIRRTGMEQFF. The CDR3 DNA sequence: TGTGCCATCAGACGGACAGGAATGGAGCAGTTCTTC.

CDR3 amino acids: CASSIAGTVTEAFF. As DNA, the CDR3 is TGTGCCAGTAGTATCGCCGGGACAGTCACTGAAGCTTTCTTT. The chain uses TRBV19 and TRBJ1-1; 7 nucleotides align to TRBD1. V shed 3 bases and J 4 bases; nucleotides not matched to a gene: 5. Germline assignment: CDR1 LNHDA and CDR2 SQIVND (reference sequence). This CDR3 is built from 14 residues.

This chain uses TRBV2 with TRBJ2-7; D may be TRBD2 (6 bases). The V gene lost 6 bases and the J gene lost 0 bases, with 9 bases spanning the gap. Germline CDR1 SNHLY, CDR2 FYNNEI. The CDR3 spans 13 residues. CDR3 nucleotides: TGTGCCAGCAGATCGGGGGACTCCTACGAGCAGTACTTC. Protein product: CASRSGDSYEQYF.

The sample holds one count of this clone. The chain is built from TRBV4-3 and TRBJ1-5, with D possibly being TRBD1 (5 bases). The germline V and J ends were trimmed by 0 bases and 4 bases, with 7 bases remaining between them. CDR3 length: 14 residues. Per the germline V gene, CDR1 is LGHNA and CDR2 is YSLEER. CDR3 bases: TGCGCCAGCAGCCAAGAGGGGGGGAATCAGCCCCAGCATTTT. This sequence encodes CASSQEGGNQPQHF.

This clone appeared once. V and J are TRBV7-8 and TRBJ1-5; tentative D call: TRBD1 (6 bases). The germline V gene encodes CDR1 SGHVS and CDR2 FQNEAQ. CDR3 length equals 16 residues. Trimming left V 2 bases short and J 4 bases short, with 15 bases between. The CDR3 region has the DNA TGTGCCAGCAGCTTATTAGGGCAGGGACAAAATCAGCCCCAGCATTTT. Encoded protein: CASSLLGQGQNQPQHF.